The rows below give T cell receptor beta chains drawn from one sample of a study of CD8 T cells in ankylosing spondylitis. One entry per CDR3 protein, called by TCRdb with MiXCR from the 5' RACE reads. Of under 200,000 distinct CDR3 sequences in the sample, 10% to 15% are singletons; the top ten hold 9.5% to 12%. Specimen: blood, either unsorted or a sorted T cell fraction (not recorded which). These receptors were collected from a female donor with ankylosing spondylitis or in good health (not recorded which). Each CDR3 is given with its conserved first and last residue. Fields, in order: CDR3 length, V gene, CDR3 protein.

cdr3_length: 12; v_call: TRBV19; cdr3_aa: CAIQSPHTEAFF
cdr3_length: 18; v_call: TRBV19; cdr3_aa: CASSISGSGLGRANIQYF
cdr3_length: 16; v_call: TRBV27; cdr3_aa: CASSILPGRRNSPLHF
cdr3_length: 16; v_call: TRBV5-6; cdr3_aa: CASSFVDRGRGNEQFF
cdr3_length: 16; v_call: TRBV7-9; cdr3_aa: CASSRTDRGRDNEQFF
cdr3_length: 14; v_call: TRBV5-8; cdr3_aa: CASTWDRLNQPQHF
cdr3_length: 12; v_call: TRBV6-2/TRBV6-3; cdr3_aa: CASSYSEREQYF
cdr3_length: 16; v_call: TRBV27; cdr3_aa: CASRSRVEGPTDTQYF
cdr3_length: 15; v_call: TRBV29-1; cdr3_aa: CSVDQGQGRGETQYF
cdr3_length: 17; v_call: TRBV6-5; cdr3_aa: CASSYGVAGGFTGELFF
cdr3_length: 14; v_call: TRBV10-3; cdr3_aa: CAISTGTSTDTQYF
cdr3_length: 17; v_call: TRBV10-3; cdr3_aa: CAISPNPRGVANEKLFF
cdr3_length: 15; v_call: TRBV6-1; cdr3_aa: CASSALAPPYNEQFF
cdr3_length: 13; v_call: TRBV3-1; cdr3_aa: CASSQGSLGGYTF
cdr3_length: 13; v_call: TRBV24-1; cdr3_aa: CATRTTSTDTQYF
cdr3_length: 17; v_call: TRBV4-3; cdr3_aa: CASSPRLVRPSTDTQYF
cdr3_length: 14; v_call: TRBV6-1; cdr3_aa: CASGDTGGDYEQYF